This T cell receptor beta chain comes out of a study of response to subunit inactivated influenza vaccine. Study-wide findings and caveats: Authors suggested each seasonal influenza vaccination recruits few new T cells.

A remark on this clonotype: The antigen is undetermined.

MiXCR, applied by TCRdb to the RT-PCR reads, yields one record per CDR3 protein. The data show roughly 500,000 distinct CDR3 sequences, with 15% to 20% seen just once and less than 4% held by the top ten. The CDR3 has 12 amino acids. V was trimmed by 5 bases and J by 1 base, leaving 8 bases between them. Germline CDR1 and CDR2: SQVTM and ANQGSEA. Sequenced material: CD4+ T cells sorted from PBMCs, taken about 23 months after vaccination. The J gene is TRBJ1-1, the V gene TRBV29-1; no firm D call. This clonotype originated in a man in his fifties or sixties who received an inactivated influenza vaccine. This chain's CDR3 is CSVTEGNTEAFF. CDR3 DNA sequence: TGCAGCGTTACAGAGGGGAACACTGAAGCTTTCTTT.